What follows describes a single T cell receptor beta chain. CDR3 length: 14 amino acids. Germline CDR1 ENHRY, CDR2 SYGVKD. The J segment lost 4 bases and the V segment lost 7 bases, leaving 5 bases of the junction unmatched. The sample comes from a study of blood T cell repertoires in COVID-19. Some clones are missing from TCRdb's copy, which holds only in-frame ones; the method was immunoSEQ multiplex PCR. The sample yields around 68,000 clones, roughly 81% seen once. Sequenced material: peripheral blood. The chain has TRBV10-3 and TRBJ2-3, with 10 bases aligning to TRBD1. The receptor was derived from a human donor in a cohort sampled during active COVID-19. CDR3 in amino acids: CAINRGQGADTQYF. CDR3 nucleotide sequence: TGTGCCATCAATAGAGGACAGGGGGCAGATACGCAGTATTTT.